Only a few counts were recorded for the clone carrying this T cell receptor beta chain. Its specificity is not known. The entry originates in a study of post-analysis software for immune sequencing data. Study-wide context: Patients had relapsing-remitting, secondary progressive or progressive-relapsing multiple sclerosis; some lacked subtype. Study results and limitations: Same-batch samples co-clustered strongly by F measure. TRBV5-6, TRBV5-1 and TRBV20-1 belonged to a set of five TRBV segments that were more frequent in patients than controls.

Unique molecular identifiers tagged the TCR beta cDNA libraries. TCRdb fed the PCR reads into MiXCR, producing one record per CDR3 protein. Here the sample spans hundreds of thousands of distinct CDR3 sequences, roughly 47% being singletons. Germline CDR1 and CDR2: SGHTA and FQGNSA. The CDR3 covers 12 residues. Trimming cost V 7 bases and J 10 bases; bases outside gene matches: 8. The receptor was isolated from a girl aged 5 to 17 with multiple sclerosis. Sequenced input: blood. The rearrangement links TRBV7-2 to TRBJ1-1, with 8 bases identical to TRBD1. The CDR3 reads CASTQGAVGAFF. For the CDR3, the DNA is TGTGCCAGCACCCAGGGGGCGGTAGGAGCTTTCTTT.